These 11 T cell receptor beta chains were sequenced from one sample in a study of vaccination and CD4 T cells after COVID-19. Sequenced with the Oncomine TCR Beta short-read assay was DNA taken from cultured CD4+ T cells. TCRdb re-called the PCR reads through MiXCR, storing one row per CDR3 protein. The repertoire has fewer than 20,000 distinct CDR3 sequences, about 53% of them found once; the top ten carry approximately 13%. What these receptors recognize is not known. The sample's treatment: approximately 9-day PBMC culture with coronavirus spike peptide pools or control peptides (ViraFEST assay). Sequencing was done on a sample of CD4+ T cells from blood, cultured in vitro. The receptors shown here come from a human donor who had recovered from COVID-19.

The chain couples TRBV7-3 to TRBJ2-2, with D perhaps matching TRBD2 (6 bases). Germline CDR1 reads SGHTA; CDR2 reads FQGTGA. The CDR3 consists of 15 residues. V gave up 4 bases and J gave up 5 bases, with 14 bases separating them. The CDR3 DNA sequence: TGTGCCAGCAGCTCCTCAGCGGGTCTTACCGGGGAGCTGTTTTTT. It encodes CASSSSAGLTGELFF.

The chain employs TRBV6-1 and TRBJ1-2; D perhaps matches TRBD1 (6 bases). This CDR3 region has 11 residues. Trimming stripped 6 bases from V and 8 bases from J, with 10 bases between. Germline V gene lookup returns CDR1 MNHNS and CDR2 SASEGT. This chain's CDR3 is CASRQGRGYTF. CDR3 nucleotide sequence: TGTGCCAGCAGACAGGGCCGCGGCTACACCTTC.

V gene TRBV2 combines with J gene TRBJ2-7; D is undetermined. V shed 5 bases and J shed 3 bases, with 8 bases lying between them. The germline gives CDR1 SNHLY, CDR2 FYNNEI. The CDR3 covers 12 residues. CDR3: CASSTTDYEQYF. In nucleotides, the CDR3 is TGTGCCAGCAGTACGACGGACTACGAGCAGTACTTC.

The V and J genes are TRBV7-9 and TRBJ2-1; 10 bases are shared with TRBD1. The ends lost 5 bases at V and 4 bases at J; junction bases unmatched: 8. CDR1 and CDR2 from the germline V gene are SEHNR and FQNEAQ (reference sequence). This CDR3 region has 16 residues. The CDR3 reads CASSPKPGQGYNEQFF. CDR3 nucleotides: TGTGCCAGCAGCCCGAAACCGGGACAGGGGTACAATGAGCAGTTCTTC.

The gene calls are TRBV15 and TRBJ1-1; D is unresolved. V lost 2 bases and J lost 0, with 10 bases in between. Germline values: CDR1 LNHNV, CDR2 YYDKDF (reference sequence). This CDR3 has 15 amino acids. The CDR3 DNA follows: TGTGCCACCAGCAGATCGATGGGGATGAACACTGAAGCTTTCTTT. It is translated as CATSRSMGMNTEAFF.

This rearrangement joins TRBV19 to TRBJ1-6; D unclear. CDR1 is LNHDA and CDR2 is SQIVND in the germline V gene (reference sequence). V was cut by 5 bases and J by 0 bases, with 8 bases left in between. The CDR3 totals 15 residues. CDR3 DNA sequence: TGTGCCAGTAGTTTGGAGAGCTCCTATAATTCACCCCTCCACTTT. Translation: CASSLESSYNSPLHF.

The rearrangement links TRBV5-4 to TRBJ2-1; 9 bases are a match to TRBD2. Per germline, CDR1 SGHNT and CDR2 YYREEE (reference sequence). The CDR3 is made up of 15 amino acids. Trimming took 1 base from V and 5 from J; bases not matched to a gene: 4. The CDR3 protein is CASSLLAGFNNEQFF. DNA of the CDR3: TGTGCCAGCAGCTTGCTAGCGGGATTTAACAATGAGCAGTTCTTC.

J is TRBJ2-3 and V is TRBV20-1, with D perhaps TRBD2 (6 bases). The CDR3 covers 15 residues. Trimming stripped 6 bases from V and 2 bases from J, with 18 bases between. Germline CDR1 is DFQATT and CDR2 is SNEGSKA (reference sequence). The CDR3 reads CSAPRRERLTDTQYF. The DNA of the CDR3 is TGCAGTGCCCCCAGGAGGGAGCGCCTCACAGATACGCAGTATTTT.

This clonotype has only a few counts. The V and J genes are TRBV20-1 and TRBJ1-1, with D maybe TRBD1 (5 bases). Trimming stripped 6 bases from V and 3 bases from J, with 20 bases between. The CDR3 has 15 residues. Germline V lookup: CDR1 DFQATT, CDR2 SNEGSKA (reference sequence). CDR3 sequence (DNA): TGCAGTGCCACACCCTGGGACGGTATCTACACTGAAGCTTTCTTT. Protein sequence: CSATPWDGIYTEAFF.

This clonotype has only a few counts. The chain combines TRBV20-1 with TRBJ2-1; TRBD1 aligns across 7 bases. Looked up from germline, CDR1 is DFQATT and CDR2 is SNEGSKA (reference sequence). This CDR3 spans 15 amino acids. V shed 0 bases, J shed 2 bases, and the junction held 4 bases outside the gene matches. The CDR3 nucleotides are TGCAGTGCTAGAGATACCCAGGGGGCCTACAATGAGCAGTTCTTC. Its protein product is CSARDTQGAYNEQFF.

This clonotype was counted only a few times. The chain couples TRBV27 to TRBJ1-1; D is possibly TRBD1 (5 bases). There are 14 residues in the CDR3. Germline V CDR1 and CDR2: MNHEY, SMNVEV (reference sequence). Trimming cost V 11 bases and J 4 bases, with 20 bases left between them. The CDR3 DNA is TGTGCCTCCCGACGGACACAGGATGGCACTGAAGCTTTCTTT. Translating gives CASRRTQDGTEAFF.